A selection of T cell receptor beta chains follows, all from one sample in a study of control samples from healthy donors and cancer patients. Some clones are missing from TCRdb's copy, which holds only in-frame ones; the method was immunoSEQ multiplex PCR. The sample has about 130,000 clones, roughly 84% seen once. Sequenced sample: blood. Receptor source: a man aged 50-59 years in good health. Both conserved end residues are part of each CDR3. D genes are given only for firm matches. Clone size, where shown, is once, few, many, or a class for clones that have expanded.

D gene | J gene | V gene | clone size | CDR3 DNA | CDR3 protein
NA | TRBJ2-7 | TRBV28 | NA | TGTGCCAGCAGTTTACGCCAGGGATCCTACGAGCAGTACTTC | CASSLRQGSYEQYF
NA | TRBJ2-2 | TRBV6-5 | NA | TGTGCCAGCAGCCTCGACGGGACCACCGGGGAGCTGTTTTTT | CASSLDGTTGELFF
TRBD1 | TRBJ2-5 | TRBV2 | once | TGTGCCAGCAGTCCTTTGACAGGGGGAGAGACCCAGTACTTC | CASSPLTGGETQYF
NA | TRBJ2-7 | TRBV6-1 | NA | TGTGCCAGCAGTGATCACTGGGATTTGTCCTCCTACGAGCAGTACTTC | CASSDHWDLSSYEQYF
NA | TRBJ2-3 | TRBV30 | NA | TGTGCCTGGAGTGTAGGAACCGCCTCAGATACGCAGTATTTT | CAWSVGTASDTQYF
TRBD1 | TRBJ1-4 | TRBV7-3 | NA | TGTGCCAGCAGCCTTAGGAGGGGGCCTGATGAAAAACTGTTTTTT | CASSLRRGPDEKLFF
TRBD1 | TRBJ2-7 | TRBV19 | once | TGTGCCAGTAGTTCCAGTTTTACAGGGGGATACGAGCAGTACTTC | CASSSSFTGGYEQYF
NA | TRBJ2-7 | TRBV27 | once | TGTGCCAGCAGTTTTGGGGGATCAGGGGGGGAGCAGTACTTC | CASSFGGSGGEQYF
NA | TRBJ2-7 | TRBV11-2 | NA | TGTGCCAGCAGCTTAGGGGAGTTCTACGAGCAGTACTTC | CASSLGEFYEQYF
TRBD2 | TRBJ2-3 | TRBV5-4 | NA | TGTGCCAGCAGCAACCCGGGGCGGGGGGGCCCAAGCACAGATACGCAGTATTTT | CASSNPGRGGPSTDTQYF
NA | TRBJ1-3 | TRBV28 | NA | TGTGCCAGCAGCGGAACCTCGACATTCTCTGGAAACACCATATATTTT | CASSGTSTFSGNTIYF
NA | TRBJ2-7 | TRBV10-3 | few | TGTGCCATCAGACAGGTTACCGAGCAGTACTTC | CAIRQVTEQYF
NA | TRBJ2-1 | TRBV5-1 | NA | TGCGCCAGCAGCCCCTTAATCGGGACAAAAAACAATGAGCAGTTCTTC | CASSPLIGTKNNEQFF
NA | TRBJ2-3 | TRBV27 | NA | TGTGCCAGCAGTCCGAGCACAGATACGCAGTATTTT | CASSPSTDTQYF
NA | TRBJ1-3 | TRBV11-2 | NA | TGTGCCAGCAGCTCCGGGGCAGGGGCTGGAAACACCATATATTTT | CASSSGAGAGNTIYF
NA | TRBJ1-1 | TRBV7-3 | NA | TGTGCCAGCAGTACACAGGGTTACACTGAAGCTTTCTTT | CASSTQGYTEAFF
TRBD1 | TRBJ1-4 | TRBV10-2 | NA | TGCGCCAGCAGGAACGATCAGGGGGTCCAGGGTAATGAAAAACTGTTTTTT | CASRNDQGVQGNEKLFF
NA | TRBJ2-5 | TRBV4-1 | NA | TGCGCCAGCAGCCAAGGGGCAGTCAAAGCAGAGACCCAGTACTTC | CASSQGAVKAETQYF
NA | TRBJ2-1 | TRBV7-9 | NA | TGTGCCAGCACCGGTCTGGGGGAGCAGTTCTTC | CASTGLGEQFF
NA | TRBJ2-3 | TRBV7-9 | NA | TGTGCCAGCAGCTTAAGGGGCCAAAGCACAGATACGCAGTATTTT | CASSLRGQSTDTQYF
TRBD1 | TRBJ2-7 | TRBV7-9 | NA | TGTGCCAGCAGCCCGACAGGGTCCTACGAGCAGTACTTC | CASSPTGSYEQYF
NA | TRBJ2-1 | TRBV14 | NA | TGTGCCAGCAGCCCTCAGCTGAATGAGCAGTTCTTC | CASSPQLNEQFF
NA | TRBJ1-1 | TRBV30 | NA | TGTGCCTGGAGCCACCGGGACCACGAAGTAGCTTTCTTT | CAWSHRDHEVAFF
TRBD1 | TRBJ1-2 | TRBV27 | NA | TGTGCCAGCAGTGCACAGGGGGCCCTCGCGTCTCGCTATGGCTACACCTTC | CASSAQGALASRYGYTF
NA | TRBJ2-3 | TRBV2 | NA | TGTGCCAGCAGAGGTCTCACGCAGTATTTT | CASRGLTQYF
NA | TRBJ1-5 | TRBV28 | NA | TGTGCCAGCAGTTTAGGGAGGGAGTGGGGCAATCAGCCCCAGCATTTT | CASSLGREWGNQPQHF
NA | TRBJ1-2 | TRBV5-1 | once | TGCGCCAGCAGCTTGGGAGTTCCGTATATGAGTGGCTACACCTTC | CASSLGVPYMSGYTF
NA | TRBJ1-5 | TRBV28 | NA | TGTGCCAGCAGTTTAGACGGGAATCAGCCCCAGCATTTT | CASSLDGNQPQHF
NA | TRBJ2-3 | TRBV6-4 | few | TGTGCCAGCAGCCGATTCGGCGCAGCAGATACGCAGTATTTT | CASSRFGAADTQYF
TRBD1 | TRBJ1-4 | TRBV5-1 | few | TGCGCCAGTTCAGTTTCGCAGGGGGCTCAGGAAAAACTGTTTTTT | CASSVSQGAQEKLFF
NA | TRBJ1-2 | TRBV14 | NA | TGTGCCAGCAGCCAAGGCCAGGGTCTCGGCTACACCTTC | CASSQGQGLGYTF
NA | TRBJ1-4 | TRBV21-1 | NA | TGTGCCAGCAGAGGAACAGGGAGAACCTGCGTTGAAAAACTGTTTTTT | CASRGTGRTCVEKLFF
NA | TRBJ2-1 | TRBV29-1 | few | TGCAGCGTTGAAGCGATACAAGGGCAGTTCTTC | CSVEAIQGQFF
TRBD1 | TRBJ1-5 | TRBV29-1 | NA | TGCAGCGTTGAAGATCTCGGAGACAGGGGTAGCAATCAGCCCCAGCATTTT | CSVEDLGDRGSNQPQHF
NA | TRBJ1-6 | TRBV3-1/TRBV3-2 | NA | TGTGCCAGCAGCTTACGGGGCAGAGTTAATTCACCCCTCCACTTT | CASSLRGRVNSPLHF
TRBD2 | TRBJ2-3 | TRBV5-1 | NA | TGCGCCAGCAGCCTGGGGGCTAGCGGGGCCACAGATACGCAGTATTTT | CASSLGASGATDTQYF
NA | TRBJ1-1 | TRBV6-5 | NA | TGTGCCAGCAGGAGAGGGGGCACTGAAGCTTTCTTT | CASRRGGTEAFF
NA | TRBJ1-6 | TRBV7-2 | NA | TGTGCCAGCAGCCCCTTCTACGGTTCGGTTTCACCCCTCCACTTT | CASSPFYGSVSPLHF
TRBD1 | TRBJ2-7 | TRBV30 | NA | TGTGCCTGGAGTGGGGGGACAGGGCCGACGTACTTC | CAWSGGTGPTYF
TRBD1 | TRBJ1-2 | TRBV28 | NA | TGTGCCAGCCGGGACAGGAAATCGTTAGGCTACACCTTC | CASRDRKSLGYTF
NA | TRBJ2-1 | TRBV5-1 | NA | TGCGCCAGCAGCGTCCGACTAGAACCATACAATGAGCAGTTCTTC | CASSVRLEPYNEQFF
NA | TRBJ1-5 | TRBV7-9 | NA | TGTGCCAGCAGCACCACTAGCAATCAGCCCCAGCATTTT | CASSTTSNQPQHF
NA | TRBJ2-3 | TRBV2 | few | TGTGCCAGCAGTGATTTGGGGGAAGCCACAGATACGCAGTATTTT | CASSDLGEATDTQYF
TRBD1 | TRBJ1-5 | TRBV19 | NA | TGTGCCAGTAGTGCCATCCCGACAGGGGGCGCGAGACAGCCCCAGCATTTT | CASSAIPTGGARQPQHF
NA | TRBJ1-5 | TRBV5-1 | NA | TGCGCCAGCAGCTTGGAAGGGGGGCAACAGCCCCAGCATTTT | CASSLEGGQQPQHF
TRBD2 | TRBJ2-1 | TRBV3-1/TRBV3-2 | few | TGTGCCAGCAGCCCTAGCGGGCGACACATTGAGCAGTTCTTC | CASSPSGRHIEQFF
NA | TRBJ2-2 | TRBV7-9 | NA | TGTGCCAGCAGCTCTAGGCGGACAGATCGAACCGGGGAGCTGTTTTTT | CASSSRRTDRTGELFF
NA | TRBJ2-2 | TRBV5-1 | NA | TGCGCCAGCAGCTCGGGGGGCCGGGGCACCGGGGAGCTGTTTTTT | CASSSGGRGTGELFF
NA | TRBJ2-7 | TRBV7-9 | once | TGTGCCAGCAGCCCCCCGGGTCGCGGGGAAAGATCCTACGAGCAGTACTTC | CASSPPGRGERSYEQYF
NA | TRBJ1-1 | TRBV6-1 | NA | TGTGCCAGCAGTGAAACAGCCCGGGTTGAAGCTTTCTTT | CASSETARVEAFF
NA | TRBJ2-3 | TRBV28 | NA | TGTGCCAGCAGCCTCCCGGGCGGGAGCACAGATACGCAGTATTTT | CASSLPGGSTDTQYF
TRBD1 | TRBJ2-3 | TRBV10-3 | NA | TGTGCCATCAGCCCGGACAGGGGTCCAGATACGCAGTATTTT | CAISPDRGPDTQYF
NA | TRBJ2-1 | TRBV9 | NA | TGTGCCAGCAGCCGAGCGAATGAGCAGTTCTTC | CASSRANEQFF